Reported below is one T cell receptor (beta chain). Its target is unknown. Researchers ran the PCR with 60 Vbeta and 13 Jbeta primers. The table came from immunoSEQ multiplex PCR; TCRdb's copy has only in-frame clones and leaves some out. The sample has around 130,000 clones; roughly 82% are singletons. This sample was taken from a study of cytomegalovirus exposure and HLA in healthy donors. The CDR3 sequence is 13 residues long. Germline V gene sequence: CDR1 MNHEY, CDR2 SMNVEV (reference sequence). V gave up 6 bases and J gave up 2 bases; unmatched junction bases: 1. Whole-study results and caveats: It has been reported that TCR beta sequences accurately predicted the HLA-A and HLA-B alleles of most subjects. Apparent HLA restriction characterized most CMV-associated TCR beta chains in a later analysis. Highly shared sequence variants in one cluster were likely a sequencing artifact.

Sequencing was done on a sample of PBMCs. The receptor's source is a male donor in good health and CMV-seropositive. This chain uses TRBV27 with TRBJ1-2, with 9 nucleotides matching TRBD1. The CDR3 nucleotides read TGTGCCAGCAGGGGACAGGGAAACTATGGCTACACCTTC. Protein product: CASRGQGNYGYTF.